This passage covers 28 T cell receptor beta chains from one sample sequenced in a study of early T cells in non-severe SARS-CoV-2 infection. TCRdb reanalysed the 5' RACE reads using MiXCR and keeps one entry per CDR3 protein. The sample includes roughly 55,000 distinct CDR3 sequences, 15% of them seen just once. The sequenced sample was whole blood, obtained at baseline. All receptors come from an adult who was a healthcare worker with PCR-confirmed SARS-CoV-2 infection or an uninfected control (not recorded which).

V usage is TRBV5-1 and J usage is TRBJ1-4; TRBD1 might be the D (5 bases). The germline gives CDR1 SGHRS, CDR2 YFSETQ. Trimming removed 4 bases at V and 11 bases at J, with 21 bases between. The CDR3 is 15 residues long. CDR3 sequence reads: CASSPDSPLGGKLFF. CDR3 DNA sequence: TGCGCCAGCAGCCCGGATTCGCCCCTCGGGGGGAAACTGTTTTTT.

This clonotype has only a few counts. The chain recombines TRBV2 with TRBJ2-5; D gene ambiguous. CDR1 and CDR2 (germline): SNHLY, FYNNEI. V gave up 0 bases and J gave up 7 bases, with 9 bases separating them. CDR3 length: 13 residues. The CDR3 DNA reads TGTGCCAGCAGTGAAGCAGGGTTCGCGACCCAGTACTTC. Translating gives CASSEAGFATQYF.

This sequence joins TRBV7-6 and TRBJ2-7, with no clear D. In germline, CDR1 is SGHVS, CDR2 FNYEAQ. Trimming stripped 4 bases from V and 5 bases from J, with 9 bases between. This CDR3 spans 12 amino acids. CDR3 in amino acids: CASSSITDEQYF. The CDR3 nucleotides are TGTGCCAGCAGCTCTATTACTGACGAGCAGTACTTC.

The chain employs TRBV28 and TRBJ2-1; D gene ambiguous. The CDR3 contains 17 residues. Per the germline V gene, CDR1 is MDHEN and CDR2 is SYDVKM. V dropped 8 bases and J dropped 0 bases, with 20 bases sitting between them. CDR3 bases: TGTGCCAGCGGATACCCTTGGCAGCCATCCTCCTACAATGAGCAGTTCTTC. Protein sequence: CASGYPWQPSSYNEQFF.

The V and J genes are TRBV5-1 and TRBJ1-2; D is unclear. V dropped 0 bases and J dropped 0 bases, with 6 bases sitting between them. The CDR3 loop spans 14 amino acids. Germline CDR1 SGHRS, CDR2 YFSETQ. The CDR3, as DNA: TGCGCCAGCAGCTTGGAGATTTCTAACTATGGCTACACCTTC. This translates into CASSLEISNYGYTF.

The chain is built from TRBV9 and TRBJ1-2, with TRBD1 matching over 7 bases. In germline, CDR1 is SGDLS, CDR2 YYNGEE. V lost 0 bases to trimming and J lost 2 bases; unmatched junction nucleotides: 13. The CDR3 loop spans 18 amino acids. The DNA for the CDR3 is TGTGCCAGCAGCGTAGCACAGGGGCGCTCTACTGGGAACTATGGCTACACCTTC. This translates into CASSVAQGRSTGNYGYTF. Full variable domain (missing parts from reference TRBV9 and TRBJ1-2): DSGVTQTPKHLITATGQRVTLRCSPRSGDLSVYWYQQSLDQGLQFLIQYYNGEERAKGNILERFSAQQFPDLHSELNLSSLELGDSALYFCASSVAQGRSTGNYGYTFGSGTRLTVV.

The chain has TRBV5-1 and TRBJ2-2; the D gene is possibly TRBD2 (5 bases). The germline gives CDR1 SGHRS, CDR2 YFSETQ. This CDR3 spans 14 amino acids. V lost 2 bases and J 6 bases, leaving 11 bases between the germline ends. DNA for the CDR3: TGCGCCAGCAGCTTTTTCGGGGTAGCCGGGGAGCTGTTTTTT. Translating it yields CASSFFGVAGELFF.

Ten or more counts support this clonotype. The chain joins TRBV6-1 to TRBJ1-5, with 10 bases lining up with TRBD1. The length of the CDR3 is 14 residues. The germline CDR1 and CDR2 sequences are MNHNS and SASEGT. With 6 bases clipped from V and 1 base from J, the junction kept 0 bases outside the gene matches. The CDR3 bases are TGTGCCAGCAGGGGACAGGGGAGCAATCAGCCCCAGCATTTT. It encodes CASRGQGSNQPQHF.

A few counts support this clonotype. The junction differs from germline at one of its ends, possibly a read error. V is TRBV10-3 and J is TRBJ1-5, with 10 bases that match TRBD1. This CDR3 spans 17 amino acids. Germline CDR1 reads ENHRY; CDR2 reads SYGVKD. Here the CDR3 reads CAISESIRDRGNQPQHF. CDR3 nucleotides: TGCGCCATCAGTGAGTCGATCCGGGACAGGGGTAATCAGCCCCAGCATTTT.

The V call is TRBV7-3, the J call TRBJ2-2, with 9 bases fitting TRBD2. After removal of 5 bases from V and 6 bases from J, the junction contained 7 bases not matched to a gene. The CDR3 runs 15 residues. Germline lookup yields CDR1 SGHTA and CDR2 FQGTGA. The DNA of the CDR3 is TGTGCCAGCAGCCTTTCCGGGACTAGCCCCGGGGAGCTGTTTTTT. This gives the protein CASSLSGTSPGELFF.

This clonotype was found many times. The chain joins TRBV14 to TRBJ2-3, with 8 bases fitting TRBD1. Germline trimming cut 4 bases from V and 3 bases from J; bases unmatched to any gene: 3. The CDR3 extends over 14 amino acids. Germline lookup yields CDR1 SGHDN and CDR2 FVKESK. The CDR3 is CASSRRTGTDTQYF. The CDR3 nucleotides read TGTGCCAGCAGCCGCCGGACAGGGACAGATACGCAGTATTTT. The variable domain in full, completed from reference TRBV14 and TRBJ2-3, reads EAGVTQFPSHSVIEKGQTVTLRCDPISGHDNLYWYRRVMGKEIKFLLHFVKESKQDESGMPNNRFLAERTGGTYSTLKVQPAELEDSGVYFCASSRRTGTDTQYFGPGTRLTVL.

This sequence joins TRBV28 and TRBJ1-1, with 7 bases identical to TRBD1. Germline values: CDR1 MDHEN, CDR2 SYDVKM. The CDR3 is 15 residues long. V trimming: 6 bases; J trimming: 1 base; junction bases outside the gene matches: 8. The CDR3 reads CASRPWTGTNTEAFF. The CDR3 nucleotides are TGTGCCAGCAGACCCTGGACAGGAACGAACACTGAAGCTTTCTTT.

This clonotype came up many times. The chain couples TRBV4-1 to TRBJ2-3; TRBD2 agrees at 9 bases. Germline CDR1 reads MGHRA; CDR2 reads YSYEKL. J gave up 5 bases and V 4 bases, and 10 bases lay outside the gene matches. There are 16 residues in the CDR3. CDR3 in DNA: TGCGCCAGCAGCCTCTCTAGCGGGGCCCGGGGAGATACGCAGTATTTT. This sequence encodes CASSLSSGARGDTQYF.

This clonotype was counted a few times. This chain links TRBV20-1 with TRBJ2-1, with D unclear. V was shortened by 5 bases and J by 6 bases, with 14 bases between the two germline ends. The V gene's germline CDR1 is DFQATT and CDR2 SNEGSKA (reference sequence). The CDR3 has 13 residues. The CDR3: CSAGDSRRNEQFF. In nucleotides, the CDR3 is TGCAGTGCTGGCGACTCGCGCCGCAATGAGCAGTTCTTC.

This clonotype was recorded many times. The gene calls are TRBV20-1 and TRBJ2-6, with D hard to call. V lost 5 bases and J 3 bases, leaving 11 bases between the germline ends. CDR3 length: 14 amino acids. Germline assignment: CDR1 DFQATT and CDR2 SNEGSKA (reference sequence). The CDR3 spells CSAAPLSGANVLTF. CDR3 nucleotides: TGCAGTGCTGCCCCGCTAAGTGGGGCCAACGTCCTGACTTTC.

Ten or more counts support this clonotype. The chain couples TRBV5-1 to TRBJ1-1; no reliable D call. This CDR3 spans 12 amino acids. Germline values: CDR1 SGHRS, CDR2 YFSETQ. V was clipped by 3 bases and J by 1 base, with 4 bases between them. CDR3 protein: CASSWGNTEAFF. Written as DNA, the CDR3 is TGCGCCAGCAGCTGGGGGAACACTGAAGCTTTCTTT.

The gene calls are TRBV19 and TRBJ1-2; D is ambiguous. Germline V gene data show CDR1 as LNHDA and CDR2 as SQIVND (reference sequence). CDR3 length equals 11 residues. Trimming stripped 3 bases from V and 4 bases from J, with 3 bases between. This CDR3 reads CASSIGYGYTF. DNA of the CDR3: TGTGCCAGTAGTATCGGCTATGGCTACACCTTC.

This clonotype was seen at least ten times. J is TRBJ1-1 and V is TRBV12-3 or TRBV12-4; no reliable D call. The CDR3 is 13 residues long. Trimming removed 7 bases at V and 0 bases at J, with 9 bases between. The CDR3 sequence is CASTKHMNTEAFF. Here the CDR3 DNA reads TGTGCCAGCACCAAACATATGAACACTGAAGCTTTCTTT.

This clonotype was counted ten times or more. This rearrangement joins TRBV6-2 or TRBV6-3 to TRBJ2-6; 8 bases line up with TRBD1. The CDR3 sequence is 15 residues long. Losses at the gene ends were 6 bases for V and 2 bases for J; bases not matched to a gene: 3. The germline gives CDR1 MNHEY, CDR2 SVGEGT. The CDR3 reads CASRSGGPGANVLTF. In nucleotides, the CDR3 is TGTGCCAGCAGATCAGGGGGCCCTGGGGCCAACGTCCTGACTTTC.

The chain employs TRBV20-1 and TRBJ1-6, with a weak D call TRBD1 (6 bases). In germline, CDR1 is DFQATT, CDR2 SNEGSKA (reference sequence). CDR3 length: 17 residues. Between the trimmed V and J ends, which lost 3 bases and 0 bases, there was a span of 15 bases. DNA of the CDR3: TGCAGTGCTAGTCGTCCAGGGGCCAGCTCCTATAATTCACCCCTCCACTTT. Its protein product is CSASRPGASSYNSPLHF.

In this sample, this clonotype turned up a few times. V gene TRBV7-9 combines with J gene TRBJ1-1; TRBD1 is a possible D gene (6 bases). Trimming stripped 7 bases from V and 1 base from J, with 13 bases between. Per the germline V gene, CDR1 is SEHNR and CDR2 is FQNEAQ (reference sequence). CDR3 size: 14 residues. The CDR3 reads CASTRTASNTEAFF. The CDR3 DNA is TGTGCCAGCACAAGGACAGCTTCGAACACTGAAGCTTTCTTT.

This clonotype was counted ten times or more. This rearrangement joins TRBV5-5 to TRBJ2-3, with TRBD1 matching over 11 bases. There are 16 residues in the CDR3. With 4 bases clipped from V and 9 bases from J, the junction kept 13 bases outside the gene matches. Per germline, CDR1 SGHKS and CDR2 YYEKEE (reference sequence). This CDR3 reads CASSQGQGGSRYTQYF. The DNA for the CDR3 is TGTGCCAGCAGCCAGGGACAGGGGGGATCACGGTACACGCAGTATTTT.

Many counts were recorded for this clonotype. The gene calls are TRBV11-2 and TRBJ2-1; tentative D call: TRBD2 (6 bases). Germline-derived CDR1 and CDR2 are SGHAT and FQNNGV. The V end was cut by 8 bases, the J end by 0 bases, with 14 bases between. There are 15 residues in the CDR3. CDR3 bases: TGTGCCAGCGGACGGGGGTCGAGCTCCTACAATGAGCAGTTCTTC. Protein product: CASGRGSSSYNEQFF.

V is TRBV18 and J is TRBJ1-2, with 7 bases matching TRBD1. V lost 3 bases, J lost 0 bases, and 4 bases stayed unmatched. CDR1 and CDR2 (germline): KGHSH, LQKENI. CDR3 length: 15 residues. The CDR3 region has the DNA TGTGCCAGCTCACCCCAAGGGGGCTCTAACTATGGCTACACCTTC. Amino acids: CASSPQGGSNYGYTF.

This clonotype was found many times. CDR3 DNA: TGTGCCAGCCTTACCATGCCCGGGACAGGGGGGAGGACTGAAGCTTTCTTT. This translates into CASLTMPGTGGRTEAFF. The V gene is TRBV7-9, the J gene TRBJ1-1; 11 bases fit TRBD1. Germline CDR1 and CDR2: SEHNR and FQNEAQ (reference sequence). This CDR3 spans 17 amino acids. The J segment lost 5 bases and the V segment lost 8 bases, leaving 16 bases of the junction unmatched. Variable domain in full (rest from reference TRBV7-9 and TRBJ1-1): DTGVSQNPRHKITKRGQNVTFRCDPISEHNRLYWYRQTLGQGPEFLTYFQNEAQLEKSRLLSDRFSAERPKGSFSTLEIQRTEQGDSAMYLCASLTMPGTGGRTEAFFGQGTRLTVV.

This chain's CDR3 is CASSQDTRNLYGYTF. The CDR3 nucleotides read TGCGCCAGCAGCCAAGATACGAGGAATCTCTATGGCTACACCTTC. The rearrangement links TRBV4-1 to TRBJ1-2; no definite D call. The CDR3 loop spans 15 amino acids. Trimming shortened V by 0 bases and J by 4 bases, and 12 bases separated the two germline ends. The germline gives CDR1 MGHRA, CDR2 YSYEKL.

The genes are TRBV3-1 and TRBJ2-7, with D perhaps assigned TRBD1 or TRBD2 (6 bases each). Trimming removed 4 bases at V and 6 bases at J, with 22 bases between. This CDR3 contains 16 residues. Looked up from germline, CDR1 is LGHDT and CDR2 is YNNKEL (reference sequence). Written as DNA, the CDR3 is TGTGCCAGCAGCCGCCTGATCTGGGGGCAGGAGGGCGAGCAGTACTTC. Its translation is CASSRLIWGQEGEQYF.

The chain is built from TRBV24-1 and TRBJ2-5; the D gene is possibly TRBD1 (5 bases). Deletions cut 0 bases from V and 5 bases from J, with 9 bases between. Germline CDR1 is KGHDR and CDR2 is SFDVKD. This CDR3 has 14 residues. The CDR3 protein is CATSDLQGLETQYF. Written as DNA, the CDR3 is TGTGCCACCAGTGATTTGCAGGGATTGGAGACCCAGTACTTC.